This T cell receptor (beta chain) comes out of a study of T cells in Graves' hyperthyroidism and ophthalmopathy. Regions amplified from RNA transcripts were the TCR beta CDR3 regions. An initial round of RT-PCR targeting the TCR CDR3 relied on the HTBI primer set. One entry per CDR3 protein results from TCRdb running MiXCR on the multiplex PCR reads. This table holds 660,000 or so distinct CDR3 sequences, less than 45% found once. General observations from the study: Blood also carried most thyroid clonotypes expanded above 0.001. Before onset, by a median of about six months, the model predicted ophthalmopathy.

Uncontrolled infection, other autoimmune disease, pregnancy and lactation each barred patients from inclusion. Clinical symptoms, serum thyroxine, TRAb, thyroid ultrasound and orbital computed tomography informed diagnoses. For this clonotype: The antigen is undetermined.

Germline V lookup: CDR1 SGHTA, CDR2 FQGNSA. V dropped 11 bases and J dropped 0 bases, with 19 bases sitting between them. This CDR3 spans 16 amino acids. The sequenced sample consisted of peripheral blood or thyroid tissue (not recorded which). V is TRBV7-2 and J is TRBJ1-4; D perhaps matches TRBD1 (5 bases). This TCR derives from an adult man with Graves' disease, either hyperthyroidism or ophthalmopathy (not recorded which). The CDR3 spells CAWSPGLTATNEKLFF. CDR3 nucleotides: TGTGCCTGGAGTCCGGGACTTACTGCAACTAATGAAAAACTGTTTTTT.